This is a list of T cell receptor beta chains from one sample in a study of OX40 agonist ivuxolimab in advanced cancers. This table comes from immunoSEQ multiplex PCR, and its TCRdb copy is limited to in-frame clones, with some not included. This sample has over 55,000 clones; 90% to 95% occur once, and the top ten carry around 1.8%. Sequences were derived from CD4+ or CD8+ T cells sorted from blood, sampled in a trial of the OX40 agonist ivuxolimab. The receptors stem from an adult with an advanced solid tumor such as melanoma, head and neck, liver or kidney cancer. CDR3s include the opening cysteine and the closing phenylalanine or tryptophan. Each record gives: clone size, J gene, V gene, D gene, CDR3 protein, CDR3 DNA. D genes are given only for firm matches. Where a row states a size, it is once, few, many or the class of an expanded clone; other rows omit it.

abundance: once
j_gene: TRBJ2-5
v_gene: TRBV28
d_gene: -
CDR3aa: CASSFGQVVGETQYF
CDR3nt: TGTGCCAGCAGTTTTGGGCAGGTCGTAGGAGAGACCCAGTACTTC

abundance: -
j_gene: TRBJ2-7
v_gene: TRBV2
d_gene: TRBD2
CDR3aa: CASSEGSGSYEQYF
CDR3nt: TGTGCCAGCAGTGAGGGTAGCGGGAGCTACGAGCAGTACTTC

abundance: few
j_gene: TRBJ1-5
v_gene: TRBV7-2
d_gene: TRBD1
CDR3aa: CASSLGQDQPQHF
CDR3nt: TGTGCCAGCAGCTTGGGACAGGATCAGCCCCAGCATTTT

abundance: -
j_gene: TRBJ2-3
v_gene: TRBV18
d_gene: TRBD2
CDR3aa: CASSGLAEPADTQYF
CDR3nt: TGTGCCAGCTCTGGTCTAGCGGAGCCAGCGGATACGCAGTATTTT

abundance: -
j_gene: TRBJ2-1
v_gene: TRBV6-6
d_gene: TRBD1
CDR3aa: CASRTGLNEQFF
CDR3nt: TGTGCCAGCAGGACAGGGTTAAATGAGCAGTTCTTC

abundance: -
j_gene: TRBJ2-3
v_gene: TRBV6-1
d_gene: -
CDR3aa: CASIPGTIHTDTQYF
CDR3nt: TGTGCCAGCATACCGGGAACCATCCACACAGATACGCAGTATTTT

abundance: -
j_gene: TRBJ2-5
v_gene: TRBV28
d_gene: -
CDR3aa: CASSLGIGSGWETQYF
CDR3nt: TGTGCCAGCAGTTTGGGAATCGGCTCCGGGTGGGAGACCCAGTACTTC

abundance: -
j_gene: TRBJ1-1
v_gene: TRBV7-2
d_gene: -
CDR3aa: CASSLFQGNTEAFF
CDR3nt: TGTGCCAGCAGCTTATTCCAGGGGAACACTGAAGCTTTCTTT

abundance: -
j_gene: TRBJ2-1
v_gene: TRBV28
d_gene: -
CDR3aa: CASSLYGSRNEQFF
CDR3nt: TGTGCCAGCAGTTTGTACGGATCTCGGAATGAGCAGTTCTTC

abundance: -
j_gene: TRBJ1-4
v_gene: TRBV11-2
d_gene: -
CDR3aa: CASSLGYATNEKLFF
CDR3nt: TGTGCCAGCAGCTTAGGCTACGCAACTAATGAAAAACTGTTTTTT

abundance: -
j_gene: TRBJ1-4
v_gene: TRBV4-1
d_gene: -
CDR3aa: CASSGGTVTNEKLFF
CDR3nt: TGCGCCAGCAGCGGAGGAACTGTAACTAATGAAAAACTGTTTTTT

abundance: -
j_gene: TRBJ1-5
v_gene: TRBV6-4
d_gene: -
CDR3aa: CASSVQEDQPQHF
CDR3nt: TGTGCCAGCAGTGTCCAGGAGGATCAGCCCCAGCATTTT

abundance: -
j_gene: TRBJ2-7
v_gene: TRBV9
d_gene: -
CDR3aa: CASSVDLQPYEQYF
CDR3nt: TGTGCCAGCAGCGTAGATCTCCAGCCCTACGAGCAGTACTTC

abundance: -
j_gene: TRBJ2-1
v_gene: TRBV4-3
d_gene: TRBD1
CDR3aa: CASSPDRAYNEQFF
CDR3nt: TGCGCCAGCAGCCCGGACAGGGCCTACAATGAGCAGTTCTTC

abundance: -
j_gene: TRBJ2-7
v_gene: TRBV28
d_gene: -
CDR3aa: CASIDSGERGSYEQYF
CDR3nt: TGTGCCAGCATCGATTCGGGGGAGAGAGGGTCCTACGAGCAGTACTTC

abundance: -
j_gene: TRBJ2-3
v_gene: TRBV6-5
d_gene: -
CDR3aa: CASRATDTQYF
CDR3nt: TGTGCCAGCAGGGCCACAGATACGCAGTATTTT

abundance: few
j_gene: TRBJ1-2
v_gene: TRBV7-9
d_gene: TRBD1
CDR3aa: CASSPRTGEYGYTF
CDR3nt: TGTGCCAGCAGCCCTAGGACAGGGGAGTATGGCTACACCTTC

abundance: -
j_gene: TRBJ1-2
v_gene: TRBV4-2
d_gene: -
CDR3aa: CASSPIQGWRDGYTF
CDR3nt: TGTGCCAGCAGCCCGATACAGGGATGGCGGGATGGCTACACCTTC

abundance: -
j_gene: TRBJ2-3
v_gene: TRBV6-1
d_gene: TRBD2
CDR3aa: CASSEIVSSGGNTDTQYF
CDR3nt: TGTGCCAGCAGTGAAATAGTGTCTAGCGGGGGGAACACAGATACGCAGTATTTT

abundance: -
j_gene: TRBJ2-1
v_gene: TRBV6-5
d_gene: -
CDR3aa: CASSRLLSGDNEQFF
CDR3nt: TGTGCCAGCAGTAGACTCCTATCGGGCGATAATGAGCAGTTCTTC

abundance: -
j_gene: TRBJ2-1
v_gene: TRBV25-1
d_gene: TRBD1
CDR3aa: CASSDLRRTGTYNEQFF
CDR3nt: TGTGCCAGCAGTGATTTGAGGCGGACAGGGACCTACAATGAGCAGTTCTTC

abundance: -
j_gene: TRBJ2-7
v_gene: TRBV5-6
d_gene: -
CDR3aa: CASSFLGPRSYEQYF
CDR3nt: TGTGCCAGCAGCTTCTTGGGACCCCGCTCCTACGAGCAGTACTTC

abundance: -
j_gene: TRBJ1-2
v_gene: TRBV5-4
d_gene: -
CDR3aa: CASSFTRDYGYTF
CDR3nt: TGTGCCAGCAGCTTTACGAGGGACTATGGCTACACCTTC

abundance: -
j_gene: TRBJ2-2
v_gene: TRBV4-2
d_gene: TRBD1
CDR3aa: CASSQFRGTGELFF
CDR3nt: TGTGCCAGCAGCCAATTCAGGGGGACCGGGGAGCTGTTTTTT

abundance: -
j_gene: TRBJ2-5
v_gene: TRBV7-2
d_gene: TRBD2
CDR3aa: CASSSLGGDWETQYF
CDR3nt: TGTGCCAGCAGCTCCCTCGGGGGGGATTGGGAGACCCAGTACTTC

abundance: -
j_gene: TRBJ1-1
v_gene: TRBV6-5
d_gene: -
CDR3aa: CASRFDGRPNTEAFF
CDR3nt: TGTGCCAGCAGGTTCGACGGACGGCCGAACACTGAAGCTTTCTTT

abundance: -
j_gene: TRBJ1-2
v_gene: TRBV7-9
d_gene: -
CDR3aa: CASSLGGQAYGYTF
CDR3nt: TGTGCCAGCAGCTTAGGAGGCCAGGCCTATGGCTACACCTTC

abundance: -
j_gene: TRBJ2-5
v_gene: TRBV2
d_gene: TRBD2
CDR3aa: CASSALAGPQETQYF
CDR3nt: TGTGCCAGCAGTGCCCTAGCGGGACCGCAAGAGACCCAGTACTTC

abundance: -
j_gene: TRBJ1-2
v_gene: TRBV2
d_gene: TRBD1
CDR3aa: CASRKRQGGGYTF
CDR3nt: TGTGCCAGCAGGAAAAGACAGGGTGGCGGCTACACCTTC

abundance: -
j_gene: TRBJ2-1
v_gene: TRBV9
d_gene: TRBD2
CDR3aa: CASSVGGAGQNEQFF
CDR3nt: TGTGCCAGCAGCGTAGGAGGAGCGGGGCAGAATGAGCAGTTCTTC

abundance: -
j_gene: TRBJ2-1
v_gene: TRBV9
d_gene: -
CDR3aa: CASSVQERNNEQFF
CDR3nt: TGTGCCAGCAGCGTCCAGGAGAGAAACAATGAGCAGTTCTTC

abundance: -
j_gene: TRBJ1-1
v_gene: TRBV19
d_gene: -
CDR3aa: CASSLQGLNTEAFF
CDR3nt: TGTGCCAGTAGTCTCCAGGGGCTGAACACTGAAGCTTTCTTT

abundance: -
j_gene: TRBJ1-2
v_gene: TRBV6-1
d_gene: TRBD1
CDR3aa: CASSEDRTGFYGYTF
CDR3nt: TGTGCCAGCAGTGAAGATCGGACAGGCTTCTATGGCTACACCTTC

abundance: -
j_gene: TRBJ1-5
v_gene: TRBV10-2
d_gene: -
CDR3aa: CASSDFGKGQPQHF
CDR3nt: TGCGCCAGCAGTGATTTTGGGAAGGGCCAGCCCCAGCATTTT

abundance: -
j_gene: TRBJ2-1
v_gene: TRBV7-9
d_gene: -
CDR3aa: CASSLGPSTHGEQFF
CDR3nt: TGTGCCAGCAGCTTGGGGCCGTCGACCCACGGGGAGCAGTTCTTC

abundance: -
j_gene: TRBJ2-7
v_gene: TRBV27
d_gene: -
CDR3aa: CASSRSGDITYEQYF
CDR3nt: TGTGCCAGCAGTAGATCCGGGGACATAACCTACGAGCAGTACTTC

abundance: once
j_gene: TRBJ2-2
v_gene: TRBV27
d_gene: -
CDR3aa: CASSPSTGELFF
CDR3nt: TGTGCCAGCAGTCCCAGCACCGGGGAGCTGTTTTTT

abundance: -
j_gene: TRBJ1-4
v_gene: TRBV18
d_gene: -
CDR3aa: CASSQGGEKLFF
CDR3nt: TGTGCCAGCTCACAGGGGGGCGAAAAACTGTTTTTT

abundance: -
j_gene: TRBJ2-7
v_gene: TRBV9
d_gene: TRBD1
CDR3aa: CASSVGQGASEQYF
CDR3nt: TGTGCCAGCAGCGTAGGGCAGGGGGCCTCCGAGCAGTACTTC

abundance: once
j_gene: TRBJ1-2
v_gene: TRBV28
d_gene: -
CDR3aa: CASSNLVPFIYGYTF
CDR3nt: TGTGCCAGCAGTAACCTGGTCCCATTTATCTATGGCTACACCTTC

abundance: -
j_gene: TRBJ2-7
v_gene: TRBV10-1
d_gene: -
CDR3aa: CASSELTGSAQYF
CDR3nt: TGCGCCAGCAGTGAGTTGACAGGTTCCGCGCAGTACTTC

abundance: -
j_gene: TRBJ2-3
v_gene: TRBV28
d_gene: TRBD1
CDR3aa: CASSSGQGITDTQYF
CDR3nt: TGTGCCAGCAGTTCCGGACAGGGTATCACAGATACGCAGTATTTT

abundance: -
j_gene: TRBJ2-7
v_gene: TRBV2
d_gene: TRBD1
CDR3aa: CATAPGQGPLEQYF
CDR3nt: TGTGCCACCGCCCCGGGACAGGGACCTCTGGAGCAGTACTTC

abundance: -
j_gene: TRBJ1-2
v_gene: TRBV19
d_gene: TRBD1
CDR3aa: CASSTGAGGAGGYTF
CDR3nt: TGTGCCAGTAGTACGGGCGCAGGGGGCGCCGGGGGCTACACCTTC

abundance: -
j_gene: TRBJ2-2
v_gene: TRBV11-2
d_gene: -
CDR3aa: CASSLVRGGELFF
CDR3nt: TGTGCCAGCAGCTTAGTGAGGGGCGGGGAGCTGTTTTTT

abundance: -
j_gene: TRBJ1-1
v_gene: TRBV2
d_gene: -
CDR3aa: CASSEFGNTEAFF
CDR3nt: TGTGCCAGCAGTGAATTCGGGAACACTGAAGCTTTCTTT

abundance: -
j_gene: TRBJ1-1
v_gene: TRBV7-8
d_gene: TRBD1
CDR3aa: CASSFAFRGTEAFF
CDR3nt: TGTGCCAGCAGCTTCGCATTCAGGGGGACTGAAGCTTTCTTT

abundance: -
j_gene: TRBJ1-2
v_gene: TRBV2
d_gene: TRBD1
CDR3aa: CASRDRAQYGYTF
CDR3nt: TGTGCCAGCAGGGACAGGGCCCAATATGGCTACACCTTC

abundance: once
j_gene: TRBJ2-5
v_gene: TRBV5-1
d_gene: TRBD2
CDR3aa: CASSGRTSGSSETQYF
CDR3nt: TGCGCCAGCAGCGGCCGGACTAGCGGGAGTAGTGAGACCCAGTACTTC